This TCR beta chain came from a study of early T cells in non-severe SARS-CoV-2 infection. Looking at the study overall: Bulk RNA taken from unsorted whole blood was sequenced, leaving chains unpaired. Study-wide results and caveats: Private and CD4 specificities were missed by VDJdb matching, skewed to anti-spike CD8.

This clonotype appeared a few times. The antigen is undetermined. MiXCR was run by TCRdb on the 5' RACE reads, yielding one entry per CDR3 protein. The sample carries about 38,000 distinct CDR3 sequences, over 3.5% recorded once. CDR1 and CDR2 (germline): SGDLS, YYNGEE. Trimming took 4 bases from V and 0 from J, leaving 13 bases between them. CDR3 length equals 15 residues. The sequencing sample was made of whole blood. This sequence originates from an adult who was a healthcare worker with PCR-confirmed SARS-CoV-2 infection or an uninfected control (not recorded which). This chain joins TRBV9 and TRBJ1-1; maybe TRBD1 (5 bases). The CDR3 here is CASSSRGELNTEAFF. CDR3 sequence (DNA): TGTGCCAGCAGCTCCCGGGGGGAACTGAACACTGAAGCTTTCTTT.